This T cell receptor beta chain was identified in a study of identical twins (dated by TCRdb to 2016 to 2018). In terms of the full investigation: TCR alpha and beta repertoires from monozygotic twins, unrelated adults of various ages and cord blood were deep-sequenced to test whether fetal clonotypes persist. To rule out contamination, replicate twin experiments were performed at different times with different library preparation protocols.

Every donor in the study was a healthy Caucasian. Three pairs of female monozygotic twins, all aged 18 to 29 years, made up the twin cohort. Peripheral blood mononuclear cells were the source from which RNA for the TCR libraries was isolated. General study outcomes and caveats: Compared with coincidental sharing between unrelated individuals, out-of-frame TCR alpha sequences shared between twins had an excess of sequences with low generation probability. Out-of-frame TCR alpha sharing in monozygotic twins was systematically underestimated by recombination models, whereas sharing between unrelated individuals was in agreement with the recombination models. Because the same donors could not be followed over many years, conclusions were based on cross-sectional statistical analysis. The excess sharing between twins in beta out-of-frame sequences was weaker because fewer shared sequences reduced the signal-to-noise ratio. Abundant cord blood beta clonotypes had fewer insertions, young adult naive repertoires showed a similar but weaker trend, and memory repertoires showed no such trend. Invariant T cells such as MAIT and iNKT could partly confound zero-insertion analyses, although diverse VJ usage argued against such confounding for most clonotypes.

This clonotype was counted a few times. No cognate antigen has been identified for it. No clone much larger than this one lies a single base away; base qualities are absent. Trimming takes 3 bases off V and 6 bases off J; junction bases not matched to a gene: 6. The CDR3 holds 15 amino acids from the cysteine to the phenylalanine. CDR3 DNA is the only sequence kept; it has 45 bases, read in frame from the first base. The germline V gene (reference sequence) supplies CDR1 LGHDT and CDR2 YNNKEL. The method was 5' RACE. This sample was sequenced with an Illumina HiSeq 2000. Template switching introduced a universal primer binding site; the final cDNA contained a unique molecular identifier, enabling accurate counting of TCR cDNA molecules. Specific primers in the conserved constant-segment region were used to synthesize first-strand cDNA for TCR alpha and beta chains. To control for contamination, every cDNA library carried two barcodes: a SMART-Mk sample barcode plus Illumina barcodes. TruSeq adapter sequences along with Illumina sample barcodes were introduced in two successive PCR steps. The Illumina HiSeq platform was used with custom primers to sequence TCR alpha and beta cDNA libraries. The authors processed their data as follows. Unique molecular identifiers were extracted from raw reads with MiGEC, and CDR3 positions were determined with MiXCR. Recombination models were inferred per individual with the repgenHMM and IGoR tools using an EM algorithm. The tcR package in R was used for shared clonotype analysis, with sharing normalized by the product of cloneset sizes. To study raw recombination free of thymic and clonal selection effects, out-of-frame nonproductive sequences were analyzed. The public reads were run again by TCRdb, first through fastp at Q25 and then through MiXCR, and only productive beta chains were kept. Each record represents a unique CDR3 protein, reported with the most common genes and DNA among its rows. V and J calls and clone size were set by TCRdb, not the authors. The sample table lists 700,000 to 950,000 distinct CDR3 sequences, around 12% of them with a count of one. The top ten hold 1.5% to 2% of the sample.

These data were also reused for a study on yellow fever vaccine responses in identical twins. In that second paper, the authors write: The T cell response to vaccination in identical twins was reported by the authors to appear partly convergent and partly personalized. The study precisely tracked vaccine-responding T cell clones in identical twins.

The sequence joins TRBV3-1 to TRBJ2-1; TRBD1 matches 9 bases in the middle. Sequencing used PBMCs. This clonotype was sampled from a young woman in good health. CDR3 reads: CASSHRTGASNEQFF. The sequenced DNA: TGTGCCAGCAGCCACCGGACAGGGGCGAGCAATGAGCAGTTCTTC.